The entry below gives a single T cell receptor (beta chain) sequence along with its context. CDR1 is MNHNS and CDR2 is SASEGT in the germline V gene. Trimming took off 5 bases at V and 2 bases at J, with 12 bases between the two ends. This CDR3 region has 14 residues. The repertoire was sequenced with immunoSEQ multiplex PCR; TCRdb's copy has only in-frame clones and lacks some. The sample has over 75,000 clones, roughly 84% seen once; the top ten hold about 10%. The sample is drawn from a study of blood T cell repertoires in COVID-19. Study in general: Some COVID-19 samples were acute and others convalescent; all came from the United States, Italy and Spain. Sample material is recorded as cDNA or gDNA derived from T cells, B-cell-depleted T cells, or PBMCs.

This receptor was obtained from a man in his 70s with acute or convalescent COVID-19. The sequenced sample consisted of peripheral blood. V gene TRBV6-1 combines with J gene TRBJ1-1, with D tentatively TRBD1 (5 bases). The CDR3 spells CASSPRQINTEAFF. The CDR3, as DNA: TGTGCCAGCAGTCCAAGACAGATAAACACTGAAGCTTTCTTT.